Below are 28 T cell receptor beta chains sequenced from a single sample in a study of blood T cell repertoires in COVID-19. Generated by immunoSEQ multiplex PCR, the TCRdb table keeps only in-frame clones and is missing some. The sample has around 500,000 clones, approximately 87% seen once; the top ten hold 1.5% to 2%. The sample comprised PBMCs or T cells enriched from blood (not recorded which). The receptors were gathered from a woman in her thirties or forties who had recovered from COVID-19.

Concerning this clone: The same CDR3 can be traced to other DNA sequences in this sample. The genes are TRBV27 and TRBJ2-1; 9 bases agree with TRBD2. Trimming took 2 bases from V and 6 from J; bases not matched to a gene: 5. Germline V CDR1 and CDR2: MNHEY, SMNVEV (reference sequence). The CDR3 is 15 residues long. The CDR3 DNA sequence: TGTGCCAGCAGTTTAGCGGGAGGGCCTGGCAATGAGCAGTTCTTC. It translates to CASSLAGGPGNEQFF.

The J gene is TRBJ1-5, the V gene TRBV7-8, with D possibly being TRBD1 (5 bases). CDR3 length: 17 amino acids. Germline V lookup: CDR1 SGHVS, CDR2 FQNEAQ. Trimming removed 5 bases from V and 0 bases from J, with 17 bases in between. The DNA of the CDR3 is TGTGCCAGCAGCCGTTATAAGGGGATCTATAGCAATCAGCCCCAGCATTTT. Amino acids: CASSRYKGIYSNQPQHF.

This chain connects TRBV7-2 to TRBJ2-1; 7 bases line up with TRBD2. Per the germline V gene, CDR1 is SGHTA and CDR2 is FQGNSA. With 1 base clipped from V and 1 base from J, the junction kept 4 bases outside the gene matches. The CDR3 consists of 16 residues. In DNA, the CDR3 is TGTGCCAGCAGCTTAGTAGCGGGCTTTTCCTACAATGAGCAGTTCTTC. Protein sequence: CASSLVAGFSYNEQFF.

This sequence joins TRBV11-3 and TRBJ2-3, with D perhaps matching TRBD2 (5 bases). V was cut by 1 base and J by 0 bases, with 11 bases left in between. This CDR3 has 16 residues. In germline, CDR1 is SGHNT, CDR2 YENEEA. CDR3 amino acids: CASSLGLTGSTDTQYF. The CDR3 nucleotides are TGTGCCAGCAGCTTAGGCCTGACGGGGAGCACAGATACGCAGTATTTT.

The CDR3 DNA sequence: TGCGCCAGCAGCCAAGAATTAGCGGTATCACTCAACACCGGGGAGCTGTTTTTT. Protein sequence: CASSQELAVSLNTGELFF. The genes are TRBV4-3 and TRBJ2-2; D might be TRBD2 (6 bases). The CDR3 runs to 18 residues. Germline lookup yields CDR1 LGHNA and CDR2 YSLEER. Between the trimmed V and J ends, which lost 0 bases and 2 bases, there was a span of 16 bases.

The CDR3: CASSQGLAAYNEQFF. CDR3 nucleotide sequence: TGTGCCAGCAGCCAAGGACTAGCGGCCTACAATGAGCAGTTCTTC. The rearrangement joins TRBV4-2 to TRBJ2-1, with 9 nucleotides matching TRBD2. This CDR3 is built from 15 residues. The germline gives CDR1 LGHNA, CDR2 YNFKEQ. V lost 1 base and J lost 2; bases outside the gene matches: 0.

The chain has TRBV19 and TRBJ1-2; D unclear. The CDR3 contains 14 residues. The germline gives CDR1 LNHDA, CDR2 SQIVND (reference sequence). Trimming removed 6 bases at V and 6 bases at J, with 17 bases between. The CDR3 DNA follows: TGTGCCAGTAGGAGACCTTTGTTTCGGGATGGCTACACCTTC. This encodes CASRRPLFRDGYTF.

This chain connects TRBV6-5 to TRBJ2-1; TRBD2 matches at 13 bases. Germline V gene data show CDR1 as MNHEY and CDR2 as SVGAGI. V shed 6 bases and J 12 bases; nucleotides not matched to a gene: 5. This CDR3 has 13 amino acids. The DNA for the CDR3 is TGTGCCAGCAGGGGGACTAGCGGGGAGGGGCAGTTCTTC. It specifies CASRGTSGEGQFF.

The chain employs TRBV7-9 and TRBJ1-1, with 7 bases matching TRBD1. The germline CDR1 and CDR2 sequences are SEHNR and FQNEAQ (reference sequence). The length of the CDR3 is 13 residues. The J segment lost 5 bases and the V segment lost 6 bases, leaving 6 bases of the junction unmatched. The CDR3, as DNA: TGTGCCAGCAGGACACAGGGGATGACTGAAGCTTTCTTT. Translating gives CASRTQGMTEAFF.

This clone was detected only once. The V call is TRBV12-5, the J call TRBJ2-5; 12 bases are shared with TRBD2. V shed 5 bases and J 2 bases; nucleotides not matched to a gene: 12. The length of the CDR3 is 18 residues. Germline CDR1 and CDR2: LGHNT and FRNRAP. The CDR3, as DNA: TGTGCTAGTGGTCTCCGGACTAGCGGGACGCAACGACAAGAGACCCAGTACTTC. It yields the protein CASGLRTSGTQRQETQYF.

The chain recombines TRBV9 with TRBJ2-3; 8 bases are a match to TRBD2. The V segment lost 4 bases and the J segment 2 bases; nucleotides outside the gene matches: 6. This CDR3 region has 15 residues. Germline V CDR1 and CDR2: SGDLS, YYNGEE. CDR3 sequence reads: CASSPRLAHTDTQYF. For the CDR3, the DNA is TGTGCCAGCAGCCCCCGACTAGCGCACACAGATACGCAGTATTTT.

CDR3 coding DNA: TGTGCCAGTAGTATCCTACTAGCGGGAGGGTACAATGAGCAGTTCTTC. Translation: CASSILLAGGYNEQFF. V usage is TRBV19 and J usage is TRBJ2-1, with 13 bases matching TRBD2. Germline V gives CDR1 LNHDA, CDR2 SQIVND (reference sequence). The V segment lost 3 bases and the J segment 4 bases; nucleotides outside the gene matches: 3. CDR3 size: 16 residues.

The chain is built from TRBV14 and TRBJ1-2, with a tentative D call TRBD1 (6 bases). The CDR3 covers 13 residues. Germline V lookup: CDR1 SGHDN, CDR2 FVKESK. Trimming shortened V by 2 bases and J by 8 bases, and 12 bases separated the two germline ends. The CDR3 protein is CASSQQTGYGYTF. Here the CDR3 DNA reads TGTGCCAGCAGCCAACAAACAGGGTACGGCTACACCTTC. The variable domain in full, with the rest retrieved from reference TRBV14 and TRBJ1-2, is EAGVTQFPSHSVIEKGQTVTLRCDPISGHDNLYWYRRVMGKEIKFLLHFVKESKQDESGMPNNRFLAERTGGTYSTLKVQPAELEDSGVYFCASSQQTGYGYTFGSGTRLTVV.

This sequence joins TRBV24-1 and TRBJ2-7, with 7 nucleotides matching TRBD1. J lost 0 bases, V lost 3 bases, and 10 bases had no gene match. The CDR3 covers 17 residues. Germline CDR1 is KGHDR and CDR2 is SFDVKD. CDR3 in DNA: TGTGCCACCAGTGATCGCCCCGGGACAGCCTCCTCCTACGAGCAGTACTTC. It is translated as CATSDRPGTASSYEQYF.

J is TRBJ1-2 and V is TRBV6-5; TRBD1 aligns across 7 bases. CDR1 and CDR2 (germline): MNHEY, SVGAGI. This CDR3 contains 15 residues. V dropped 4 bases and J dropped 4; count of bases not matched to a gene: 9. The CDR3 region is CASSSGGTVFYGYTF. In nucleotides, the CDR3 is TGTGCCAGCAGTTCGGGCGGGACAGTTTTCTATGGCTACACCTTC.

The CDR3 DNA reads TGTGCCAGCGGAGAAGGCGCCGGTACGCAGTATTTT. Its translation is CASGEGAGTQYF. The V call is TRBV2, the J call TRBJ2-3; D is ambiguous. Per germline, CDR1 SNHLY and CDR2 FYNNEI. Trimming shortened V by 8 bases and J by 8 bases, and 14 bases separated the two germline ends. The CDR3 spans 12 residues.

This chain joins TRBV7-9 and TRBJ1-4; weak D call: TRBD1 (5 bases). V lost 5 bases to trimming and J lost 2 bases, with 9 bases between them. This CDR3 region has 14 residues. The germline V gene encodes CDR1 SEHNR and CDR2 FQNEAQ (reference sequence). The CDR3 region is CASSRTSTNEKLFF. The DNA of the CDR3 is TGTGCCAGCAGCCGGACATCCACTAATGAAAAACTGTTTTTT.

The chain uses TRBV5-8 and TRBJ2-3; D might be TRBD1 (6 bases). CDR3 length equals 15 residues. V was shortened by 1 base and J by 4 bases, with 13 bases between the two germline ends. Germline-derived CDR1 and CDR2 are SGHTS and YDEGEE. The CDR3 is CASSLSQGSADTQYF. The DNA for the CDR3 is TGTGCCAGCAGCTTGAGCCAGGGGAGTGCAGATACGCAGTATTTT.

This CDR3 reads CSVAGGGHYEQYF. The DNA of the CDR3 is TGCAGCGTTGCGGGCGGAGGTCACTACGAGCAGTACTTC. V usage is TRBV29-1 and J usage is TRBJ2-7; the D gene is possibly TRBD2 (5 bases). The CDR3 totals 13 residues. V lost 4 bases, J lost 3 bases, and 13 bases lay in between. Looked up from germline, CDR1 is SQVTM and CDR2 is ANQGSEA.

V gene TRBV2 combines with J gene TRBJ1-1; D gene ambiguous. V was pared by 4 bases and J by 5 bases, with 8 bases between. The CDR3 has 12 residues. Germline V lookup: CDR1 SNHLY, CDR2 FYNNEI. The CDR3 loop reads CASSVGWTEAFF. The DNA for the CDR3 is TGTGCCAGCAGTGTCGGGTGGACTGAAGCTTTCTTT.

The chain recombines TRBV9 with TRBJ2-3; no clear D. Trimming took 0 bases from V and 4 from J, leaving 6 bases between them. Germline assignment: CDR1 SGDLS and CDR2 YYNGEE. The CDR3 has 13 residues. In DNA, the CDR3 is TGTGCCAGCAGCGTAGTCTCAGCAGATACGCAGTATTTT. Amino acids: CASSVVSADTQYF.

The chain recombines TRBV6-1 with TRBJ2-7, with 7 positions matching TRBD2. The germline gives CDR1 MNHNS, CDR2 SASEGT. Trimming took 0 bases from V and 2 from J; bases not matched to a gene: 1. The CDR3 is 14 residues long. CDR3 region: CASSEAGGPYEQYF. Here the CDR3 DNA reads TGTGCCAGCAGTGAAGCGGGAGGGCCCTACGAGCAGTACTTC.

The gene calls are TRBV7-2 and TRBJ2-7; 10 nucleotides line up with TRBD2. In germline, CDR1 is SGHTA, CDR2 FQGNSA. The CDR3 runs 18 residues. V gave up 2 bases and J gave up 2 bases; unmatched junction bases: 12. This chain's CDR3 is CASSLPAQGLASPYEQYF. The CDR3 DNA reads as TGTGCCAGCAGCTTACCAGCCCAGGGACTAGCGAGTCCCTACGAGCAGTACTTC.

V usage is TRBV27 and J usage is TRBJ2-3; perhaps TRBD1 as D (5 bases). The V gene lost 5 bases and the J gene lost 1 base, with 13 bases spanning the gap. The CDR3 extends over 15 amino acids. Germline V gives CDR1 MNHEY, CDR2 SMNVEV (reference sequence). The CDR3 region is CASSPRTLGTDTQYF. CDR3 nucleotide sequence: TGTGCCAGCAGTCCGCGGACATTGGGCACAGATACGCAGTATTTT.

The V gene is TRBV19, the J gene TRBJ1-3; D is ambiguous. V dropped 0 bases and J dropped 0 bases, with 9 bases sitting between them. Germline V gives CDR1 LNHDA, CDR2 SQIVND (reference sequence). The CDR3 is made up of 16 amino acids. As DNA, the CDR3 is TGTGCCAGTAGTATAGATCTACAGCTCTCTGGAAACACCATATATTTT. Translating gives CASSIDLQLSGNTIYF.

This sequence joins TRBV5-1 and TRBJ1-1; tentatively, D is TRBD1 (6 bases). The ends were cut back, 0 bases at V and 2 bases at J, with 14 bases in the middle. This CDR3 is built from 16 residues. CDR1 is SGHRS and CDR2 is YFSETQ in the germline V gene. The CDR3 sequence: CASSLEVGGRNTEAFF. DNA for the CDR3: TGCGCCAGCAGCTTGGAGGTGGGGGGGCGCAACACTGAAGCTTTCTTT.

The table lists this clone with a count of one. The genes are TRBV28 and TRBJ1-4; no clear D. Between the trimmed V and J ends, which lost 5 bases and 7 bases, there was a span of 14 bases. The CDR3 totals 14 residues. In germline, CDR1 is MDHEN, CDR2 SYDVKM. The CDR3 spells CASSIRDPGEKLFF. The CDR3 DNA reads TGTGCCAGCAGTATCCGAGATCCGGGTGAAAAACTGTTTTTT.

V gene TRBV9 combines with J gene TRBJ2-7, with TRBD2 matching over 12 bases. This CDR3 is 14 amino acids long. Germline CDR1 SGDLS, CDR2 YYNGEE. V shed 5 bases and J 9 bases; nucleotides not matched to a gene: 9. The CDR3 DNA reads as TGTGCCAGCAGTCCTGGACTAGCGGGACAATGGCAGTACTTC. Protein: CASSPGLAGQWQYF.